Sequencing of this TCR beta chain was carried out in a study of cytomegalovirus exposure and HLA in healthy donors (TCRdb year 2017). Context from the whole study: According to an earlier analysis of a few hundred of the donors, some 170 million T cells yielded over 100 million unique TCR beta sequences and about 280 Gb of sequence data. Roughly 310 gigabases of sequencing data and roughly 90 million unique TCR sequences were included in an early release covering several hundred HLA-typed donors. The genetic ancestry cluster associated with self-reported Caucasian donors included 70% to 85% of the 300 to 450 genotyped donors. The study was designed to test whether signatures of past pathogen exposure could be identified by cataloging public T cell receptors. The T cell repertoires of around 730 subjects were profiled by immunosequencing and related to cytomegalovirus serostatus. In addition to the first cohort of 650 to 750 subjects, a separate validation cohort of approximately 130 different subjects was used. To predict cytomegalovirus infection status, the study combined high-throughput TCR immunosequencing, statistical association of individual TCRs with disease status, and machine learning. In a later analysis, previously published TCR beta repertoires from 600 to 850 donors were re-analyzed and high-resolution HLA genotyping was added so that TCR occurrence patterns could be studied. Rather than using new phenotypic data, the later analysis identified candidate immune exposures from TCR beta sequences and from how often those sequences occurred across donors. An earlier analysis of 587 of the donors used high-throughput TCR beta sequencing to judge whether each TCR beta V gene segment behaved as functional or pseudogenic. Donor age, sex, ethnicity and CMV serostatus were compiled alongside the repertoire data. A later genetic analysis used genome-wide SNP genotypes for 398 of the 666 donors, treating that subset as a discovery cohort. Every discovery cohort repertoire had been produced on one sequencing platform. Class I and class II HLA loci were covered by the typing at four-digit resolution. Typing coverage varied by locus: roughly 620-640 donors for A, B, C, DRB1 and DQB1; roughly 520 for DQA1; 600 to 610 for DPA1; 400 to 480 for DPB1. Because of strong linkage in the cohort, a few DR-DQ haplotypes were treated as single units for association and clustering. Across approximately 420 genotyped donors of the cohort, an average of about 220,000 unique TCR beta nucleotide sequences per donor were sequenced, and approximately 17% of those sequences were non-productive. Paper-wide results and their limitations: A further reported finding was that TCR beta sequences accurately predicted the HLA-A and HLA-B alleles for most subjects in the first cohort. Compared with equally common non-associated chains, HLA-associated TCR beta chains in a later analysis were more clonally expanded and had lower generation probabilities. Roughly uniform sequencing depth across donors was assumed in presence/absence analyses, although this assumption may not hold. Because the 87-base-pair reads could not distinguish some IMGT-functional V segments, including TRBV6-2 and TRBV6-3, those segments were excluded. Strong co-occurrence of HLA alleles, especially DR and DQ, made assigning TCR associations to individual alleles difficult. Because counts were too low, 15 to 20 rarely observed V segments, including chromosome 9 orphons, were excluded from the earlier analysis of several hundred of the donors. At a false discovery rate of 0.05, a later analysis linked 15,000 to 20,000 TCR beta sequences to specific HLA alleles. The classifier was reported to diagnose cytomegalovirus status with high specificity and sensitivity in both the original cohort and the validation cohort. In vitro tests confirmed that a few of the cytomegalovirus-associated TCR beta chains recognize cytomegalovirus antigens. The only immune exposure information available for the cohort was CMV serostatus. Across donors, most TCR sequences were observed very rarely, whereas some public TCRs were present in many individuals. In an earlier analysis of roughly 500 of the donors, most TCR beta V segments appeared in productive rearrangements about 87% or about 30% of the time, broadly matching IMGT annotations. Only TCR beta chains were sequenced in this cohort, and the absence of alpha or paired-chain data limited detectable features. The authors suggested that the approach could potentially be generalized to other disease states and immunological phenotypes. V-gene and J-gene trimming of TCR beta chains was associated with a missense DCLRE1C variant in a later genetic analysis, and the association was replicated in an independent cohort. A cluster of highly shared sequence variants was judged likely to represent a technical artifact of the sequencing pipeline. Most CMV-associated TCR beta chains appeared to be HLA-restricted in a later analysis, and the HLA associations seemed to be driven largely by CMV exposure. Because HLA typing was unavailable for some donors at each locus, only the typed subset was used in association tests. Compared with the approximately 670-donor mean, donors in an Asian-associated ancestry cluster had fewer N-insertions in productive TCRs, according to a later genetic analysis. A later analysis found that TCR association rates varied across HLA loci, with DRB1 alleles showing the most associated TCRs and HLA-C alleles the fewest. Several of the top co-occurrence clusters appeared to be linked to parvovirus B19, influenza, CMV and Epstein-Barr virus, according to a later analysis. The study gave a list of around 170 TCR beta chains associated with cytomegalovirus. Linkage disequilibrium might explain the correlated functional status among segregating V segments, but an unknown experimental factor could not be excluded.

Libraries came from the immunoSEQ multiplex PCR assay. For the multiplex PCR, a mixture combining 60 forward primers for TCR Vbeta segments and 13 reverse primers for TCR Jbeta segments was used. A multiplex PCR assay on genomic DNA amplified the CDR3 region of rearranged TCR beta genes. The Illumina HiSeq System was used to sequence the amplified TCR beta libraries as 87-base-pair reads. Turning to the authors' computational methods: A later analysis counted tens of millions of unique TCR beta chains across the 650 to 700 repertoires, and 9.5 million to 11 million of these chains were shared by at least two donors. Raw reads were error-corrected and collapsed into unique sequences by a nearest-neighbor algorithm in which closely related sequences were merged to remove PCR and sequencing errors. To assign V, D and J gene segments, CDR3 sequences were aligned to IMGT reference sequences. Each retained sequence needed at least a six-nucleotide match to both a V gene segment and a J gene segment. A rearrangement counted as productive if the CDR3 had no stop codons and remained in frame with V and J, and every other rearrangement counted as non-productive. Following IMGT convention, CDR3 was defined as the stretch from the second conserved V-encoded cysteine up to the conserved J-encoded phenylalanine. The earlier analysis of 500 to 750 of the donors excluded any sequence lacking an unambiguous match to a single V gene segment. An earlier analysis of a few hundred of the donors called V segments functional above 56.7% productive rearrangements and segregating when the between-donor standard deviation exceeded 5%. A statistical classification framework was built for diagnosing cytomegalovirus status from the catalog of TCR beta chain sequences. V and J gene assignment, in a later analysis, came from comparing TCR nucleotide sequences with IMGT/GENE-DB human TR gene sequences. A later analysis assigned CDR3 sequences and most-parsimonious VDJ recombination scenarios with the TCRdist pipeline. A later analysis defined each TCR beta chain by its CDR3 amino acid sequence plus V-gene family, and excluded reads lacking a unique V-gene family. To address suspected cross-contamination and a sequencing artifact, a later analysis removed over 500 highly shared, low-generation-probability nucleotide sequences. For each public chain, a later analysis derived a clonal expansion index from normalized ranks of inferred template counts within each repertoire. A later analysis computed generation probabilities with a VDJ recombination model fitted to out-of-frame rearrangements, and checked the results against IGoR. In a later analysis, hypergeometric tests were used to score TCR-TCR, TCR-HLA and TCR-CMV co-occurrence, with a repertoire-size bias correction applied to TCR pairs. False discovery rates were estimated in a later analysis by permuting HLA or CMV assignments 20 times. In a later analysis, co-occurring TCRs were grouped with DBSCAN, and TCRdist sequence similarity was added when clustering was performed within HLA-allele-positive subsets. Co-occurrence clustering excluded repertoires with fewer than 30,000 or more than 120,000 public chains, plus five with anomalous nucleotide sharing. The immuneACCESS repertoire file appears here via TCRdb, limited to in-frame rearrangements. These files lack a portion of the clones; in checked studies, under half of the deficit traces to unresolved V genes, and the cause of the others is not known. The V and J calls and clone size come from that table; D and trimming were worked out from the DNA. A total of 150,000 to 200,000 clones appear in this sample, 65% to 80% of them only once. 3.5% to 5% of the sample comes from the top ten.

V drops 0 bases and J drops 5 bases, leaving 7 bases in between. The germline V gene specifies MNHNS as CDR1 and SASEGT as CDR2. The CDR3 covers 14 residues, taking in both the cysteine and the phenylalanine. Just the 42-base CDR3 DNA is kept, in frame starting at base 1. A word on this clone: Its cognate antigen has yet to be identified. Per-base quality was not reported, and no clone a single base away is much larger than it.

The cohort consisted of 666 healthy bone marrow donors. At the time of sampling, all cohort members were nominally healthy, though unrecorded immune exposures were likely present. The donor tested CMV seropositive, placing the donor among the 290 or so seropositive members of the cohort. Each donor provided a peripheral blood sample, and peripheral blood mononuclear cells were used for TCR beta sequencing. Genomic DNA extraction from the blood cell samples was performed with the Qiagen DNeasy Blood Extraction Kit. Recombination connected TRBV6-1 to TRBJ2-2; possibly the D gene is TRBD1, per 5 matching bases. The origin of this receptor is a woman in her twenties or thirties in good health and CMV-seropositive. The sequenced material came from PBMCs. The CDR3 region: CASSEAPGTGELFF. The nucleotide sequence is given as TGTGCCAGCAGTGAAGCGCCAGGGACCGGGGAGCTGTTTTTT.